Sequencing of this TCR beta chain was carried out in a study of cytomegalovirus exposure and HLA in healthy donors (TCRdb year 2017). Regarding the research as a whole: According to a later analysis, one platform produced both the roughly 130 validation repertoires and the 670 or so repertoires of the first cohort. The study aimed to test whether signatures of past pathogen exposure could be identified by cataloging public T cell receptors. In addition to the first cohort of hundreds of subjects, a separate validation cohort of around 110 different subjects was used. To predict cytomegalovirus infection status, the study brought together high-throughput TCR immunosequencing, statistical association of individual TCRs with disease status, and machine learning. Beyond this particular receptor, the publication reports: The classifier was reported to diagnose cytomegalovirus status with high specificity and sensitivity in both the original cohort and the validation cohort. Across donors, most TCR sequences were observed very rarely, whereas some public TCRs were present in many individuals. The authors suggested that the approach could potentially be generalized to other disease states and immunological phenotypes. A later analysis had no HLA typing for the validation cohort, so co-occurrence there was scored across all 130 or so repertoires. A total of 150 to 200 TCR beta chains were listed by the study as associated with cytomegalovirus. A later analysis found that TCRs clustered in the first cohort also tended to co-occur in the 95 to 150 validation repertoires, with 90% to 95% of cluster scores above 0. Three of the identified cytomegalovirus-associated TCR beta chains were confirmed in vitro to be specific for cytomegalovirus antigens.

Separate from the approximately 700-subject first cohort, the validation cohort of roughly 130 subjects was the group to which the donors belonged. Worth noting for this clone: The antigen this receptor binds is unknown. It has no much larger one-base neighbor in the sample; base qualities were not kept.

The protocol used for the library was the immunoSEQ multiplex PCR assay. The authors' analysis ran thus. A statistical classification framework was built for diagnosing cytomegalovirus status from the catalog of TCR beta chain sequences. TCRdb retrieved this table from immuneACCESS and kept in-frame rearrangements only. Not all clones are present; in checked studies, unresolved V genes account for under half, and no reason is known for the remainder. V, J and clone size derive from that table, while D and trimming were established from the DNA sequence. The sample profile shows some 230,000 clones; over 80% of them were found once. The top ten clones comprise around 1% of the sample. This clonotype originated in a woman aged 18-29 years in good health and CMV-seronegative. Specimen: PBMCs.

At the DNA level, the sequence is TGTGCCAGCAATATCATCGAGGGCACTGAAGCTTTCTTT. Translated, it reads CASNIIEGTEAFF. Recombination joined TRBV9 with TRBJ1-1; the D gene cannot be resolved reliably. The CDR3 holds 13 amino acids from the cysteine to the phenylalanine. Of all the DNA, just the CDR3 is kept, 39 bases in frame from base 1. The junction shows trimming of 6 bases on V and 4 bases on J, plus 13 bases between the germline ends. CDR1 and CDR2 are drawn from the germline V gene: SGDLS, YYNGEE. The entire variable domain, with the stretches around the CDR3 drawn from the reference TRBV9 and TRBJ1-1 proteins, is DSGVTQTPKHLITATGQRVTLRCSPRSGDLSVYWYQQSLDQGLQFLIQYYNGEERAKGNILERFSAQQFPDLHSELNLSSLELGDSALYFCASNIIEGTEAFFGQGTRLTVV.